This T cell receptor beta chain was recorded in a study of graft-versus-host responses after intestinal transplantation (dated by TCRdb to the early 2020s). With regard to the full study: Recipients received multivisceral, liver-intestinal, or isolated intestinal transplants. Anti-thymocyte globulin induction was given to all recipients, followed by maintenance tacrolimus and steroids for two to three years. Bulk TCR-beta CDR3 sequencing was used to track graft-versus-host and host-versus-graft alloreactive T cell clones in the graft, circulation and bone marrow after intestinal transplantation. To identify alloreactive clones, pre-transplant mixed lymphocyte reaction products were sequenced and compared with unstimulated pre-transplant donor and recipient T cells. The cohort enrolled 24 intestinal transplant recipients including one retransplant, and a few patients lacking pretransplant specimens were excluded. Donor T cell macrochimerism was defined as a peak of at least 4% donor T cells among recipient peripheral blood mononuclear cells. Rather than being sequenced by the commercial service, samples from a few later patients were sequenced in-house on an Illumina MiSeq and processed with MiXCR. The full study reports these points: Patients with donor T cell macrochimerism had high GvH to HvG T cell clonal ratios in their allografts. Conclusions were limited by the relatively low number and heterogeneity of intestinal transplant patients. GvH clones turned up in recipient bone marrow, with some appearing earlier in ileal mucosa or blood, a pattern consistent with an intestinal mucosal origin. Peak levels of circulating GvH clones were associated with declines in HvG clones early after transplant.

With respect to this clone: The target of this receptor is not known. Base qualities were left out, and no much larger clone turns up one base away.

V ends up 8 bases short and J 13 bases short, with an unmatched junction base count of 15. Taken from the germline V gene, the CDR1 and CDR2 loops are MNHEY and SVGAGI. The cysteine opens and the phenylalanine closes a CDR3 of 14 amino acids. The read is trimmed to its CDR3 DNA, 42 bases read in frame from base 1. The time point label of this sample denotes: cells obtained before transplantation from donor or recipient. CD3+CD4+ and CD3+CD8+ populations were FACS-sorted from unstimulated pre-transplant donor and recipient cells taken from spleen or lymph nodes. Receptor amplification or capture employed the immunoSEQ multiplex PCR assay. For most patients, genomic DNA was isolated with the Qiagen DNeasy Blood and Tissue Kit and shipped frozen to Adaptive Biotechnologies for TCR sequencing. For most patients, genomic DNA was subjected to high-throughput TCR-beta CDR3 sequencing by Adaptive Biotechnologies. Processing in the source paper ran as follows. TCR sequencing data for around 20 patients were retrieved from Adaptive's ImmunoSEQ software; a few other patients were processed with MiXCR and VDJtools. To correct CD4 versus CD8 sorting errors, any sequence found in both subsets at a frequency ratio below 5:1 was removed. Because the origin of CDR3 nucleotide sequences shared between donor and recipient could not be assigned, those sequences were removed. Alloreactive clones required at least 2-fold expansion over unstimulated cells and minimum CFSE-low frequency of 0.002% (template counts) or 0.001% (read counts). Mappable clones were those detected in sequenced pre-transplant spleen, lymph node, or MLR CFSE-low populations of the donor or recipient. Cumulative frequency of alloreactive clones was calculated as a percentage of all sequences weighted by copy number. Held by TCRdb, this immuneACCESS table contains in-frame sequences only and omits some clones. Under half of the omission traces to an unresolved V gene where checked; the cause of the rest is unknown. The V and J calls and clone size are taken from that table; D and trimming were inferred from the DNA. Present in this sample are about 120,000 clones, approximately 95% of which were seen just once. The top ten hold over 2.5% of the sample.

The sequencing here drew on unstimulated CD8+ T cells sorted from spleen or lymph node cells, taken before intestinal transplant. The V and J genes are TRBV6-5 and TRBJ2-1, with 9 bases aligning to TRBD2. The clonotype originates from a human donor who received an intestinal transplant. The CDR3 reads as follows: CASSDGGGLALQFF. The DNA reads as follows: TGTGCCAGCTCCGATGGGGGGGGACTAGCCTTACAGTTCTTC.